This TCR beta chain was profiled in a study of beta chain features in type 1 diabetes. The CDR3 extends over 13 amino acids. CDR1 and CDR2 from the germline V gene are SQVTM and ANQGSEA. V was shortened by 7 bases and J by 5 bases, with 17 bases between the two germline ends. As every portion of the isolated RNA was reverse transcribed, the sequencing read expressed TCRB transcripts. Using immunoSEQ multiplex PCR, the repertoire was profiled, and TCRdb retains in-frame clones only, with some absent. The table lists 400,000 to 500,000 clones, approximately 15% of them singletons. The receptor was derived from a man aged 25-45 years in good health. Input material: naive CD4+ T cells from blood. The genes are TRBV29-1 and TRBJ1-1, with D unclear. In nucleotides, the CDR3 is TGCAGCGCTAAGGCTGGGCAAGGAACTGAAGCTTTCTTT. Translation: CSAKAGQGTEAFF.